This TCR beta chain is drawn from a study of cytomegalovirus exposure and HLA in healthy donors. Study-wide background: For the roughly 400 genotyped donors, 65% to 90% fell within the Caucasian-associated ancestry cluster.

Worth noting for this clone: The antigen is unknown. Mismatch with germline at one junction end may stem from a read error.

PCR amplification relied on 60 Vbeta primers (plus 13 Jbeta primers). TCRdb keeps only in-frame clones here, not all; method: immunoSEQ multiplex PCR. The repertoire consists of about 180,000 clones, with over 80% occurring once and the leading ten covering approximately 1.3%. It was healthy bone marrow donors who served as donors. Findings and caveats of the study: From TCR beta sequences, most subjects' HLA-A and HLA-B alleles were reportedly predicted accurately. Earlier analysis found most TCR beta V segments productive about 87% or about 30% of the time.

The CDR3 has 15 amino acids. Germline loops: CDR1 SQVTM, CDR2 ANQGSEA. This sequence joins TRBV29-1 and TRBJ2-2; tentatively, D is TRBD1 (6 bases). This sequence was found in a boy under 10 years old in good health and CMV-seronegative. What was sequenced was PBMCs. CDR3 bases: TGCAGCGTTCAAGACGGCAGGGGCGTCGGCGGGGAGCTGTTTTTT. Its translation is CSVQDGRGVGGELFF.